These 2 T cell receptor beta chains were all obtained from the same sample, sequenced in a study of cytomegalovirus exposure and HLA in healthy donors. The PCR was carried out with 60 Vbeta primers and 13 Jbeta primers. Libraries were prepared by immunoSEQ multiplex PCR; TCRdb keeps only in-frame clonotypes and omits some of them. The sample lists some 140,000 clones, over 50% seen once, with around 1.6% in the top ten. Sequencing was performed on PBMCs. All receptors come from a human donor in good health.

In this sample, this clone turned up a few times. This chain links TRBV5-4 with TRBJ1-5; 10 bases line up with TRBD1. This CDR3 spans 19 amino acids. V shed 4 bases, J shed 2 bases, and the junction held 15 bases outside the gene matches. Germline V CDR1 and CDR2: SGHNT, YYREEE (reference sequence). The CDR3, as DNA: TGTGCCAGCAGCCCAGAGACAGGGGGCGCGGATTATGGCAATCAGCCCCAGCATTTT. Its translation: CASSPETGGADYGNQPQHF.

The chain has TRBV29-1 and TRBJ1-4; 9 bases map to TRBD1. The CDR3 is 14 amino acids. The junction had 9 bases not matched to a gene; V was cut back by 3 bases and J by 10 bases. The germline V gene has CDR1 SQVTM and CDR2 ANQGSEA. The CDR3 bases are TGCAGCGTTGATTCGGGGACAGGGTGGGCAAAACTGTTTTTT. This gives the protein CSVDSGTGWAKLFF.